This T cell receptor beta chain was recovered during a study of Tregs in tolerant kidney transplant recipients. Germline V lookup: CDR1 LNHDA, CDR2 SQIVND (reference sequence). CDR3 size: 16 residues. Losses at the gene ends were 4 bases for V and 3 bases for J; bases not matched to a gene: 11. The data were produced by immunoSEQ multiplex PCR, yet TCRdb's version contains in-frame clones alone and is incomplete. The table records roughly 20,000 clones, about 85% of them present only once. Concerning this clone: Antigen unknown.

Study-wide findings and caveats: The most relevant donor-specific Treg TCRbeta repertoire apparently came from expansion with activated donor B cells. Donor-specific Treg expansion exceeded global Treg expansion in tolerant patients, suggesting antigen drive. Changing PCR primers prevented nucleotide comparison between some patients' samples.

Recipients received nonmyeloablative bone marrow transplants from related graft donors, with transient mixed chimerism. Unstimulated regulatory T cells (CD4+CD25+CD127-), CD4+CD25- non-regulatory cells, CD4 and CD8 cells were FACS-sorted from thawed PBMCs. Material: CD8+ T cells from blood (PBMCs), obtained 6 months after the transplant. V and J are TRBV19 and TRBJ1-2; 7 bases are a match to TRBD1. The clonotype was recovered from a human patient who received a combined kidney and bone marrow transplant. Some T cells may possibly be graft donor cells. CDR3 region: CASSTDPTGWDYGYTF. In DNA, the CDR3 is TGTGCCAGTAGTACGGATCCGACAGGGTGGGACTATGGCTACACCTTC. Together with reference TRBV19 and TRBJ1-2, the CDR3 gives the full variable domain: DGGITQSPKYLFRKEGQNVTLSCEQNLNHDAMYWYRQDPGQGLRLIYYSQIVNDFQKGDIAEGYSVSREKKESFPLTVTSAQKNPTAFYLCASSTDPTGWDYGYTFGSGTRLTVV.